Shown below are 25 T cell receptor beta chains from a single sample sequenced in a study of CD8 T cells in Susac syndrome. About 0.45 to 1 ug RNA was reverse transcribed with random hexamers. Each CDR3 protein gets one entry after TCRdb re-called the immunoSEQ multiplex PCR reads with MiXCR. The sample contains 120,000 or so distinct CDR3 sequences, 90% to 95% of which appear only once. Sequencing was performed on CD4+ T cells from PBMCs. The receptors were gathered from a human donor in good health.

This chain joins TRBV7-9 and TRBJ1-2; unclear D gene. V was trimmed by 7 bases and J by 2 bases, leaving 11 bases between them. CDR3 length: 13 amino acids. Germline assignment: CDR1 SEHNR and CDR2 FQNEAQ (reference sequence). CDR3 protein: CASTATLNYGYTF. CDR3 nucleotides: TGTGCCAGCACCGCCACCCTGAACTATGGCTACACCTTC.

V is TRBV7-6 and J is TRBJ2-2; maybe TRBD2 (5 bases). This CDR3 has 14 amino acids. The V end lost 5 bases, the J end lost 2 bases, and 9 bases lay between the germline ends. From germline, CDR1 is SGHVS and CDR2 FNYEAQ. CDR3 sequence: CASSMDFNTGELFF. CDR3 sequence (DNA): TGTGCCAGCAGCATGGACTTTAACACCGGGGAGCTGTTTTTT.

This rearrangement joins TRBV7-2 to TRBJ2-7; the match to TRBD1 covers 8 bases. The CDR3 has 14 residues. Trimming took 4 bases from V and 2 from J; bases not matched to a gene: 4. Germline assignment: CDR1 SGHTA and CDR2 FQGNSA. CDR3 region: CASSSWDRPYEQYF. CDR3 nucleotides: TGTGCCAGCAGCTCCTGGGACAGGCCCTACGAGCAGTACTTC. Complete variable domain (other parts from reference TRBV7-2 and TRBJ2-7): GAGVSQSPSNKVTEKGKDVELRCDPISGHTALYWYRQSLGQGLEFLIYFQGNSAPDKSGLPSDRFSAERTGGSVSTLTIQRTQQEDSAVYLCASSSWDRPYEQYFGPGTRLTVT.

The CDR3 coding sequence is TGTGCCAGCAGGCTAGCGGGAGGGCGCACAGATACGCAGTATTTT. It codes for CASRLAGGRTDTQYF. The rearrangement links TRBV6-6 to TRBJ2-3; TRBD2 agrees at 12 bases. The CDR3 is 15 amino acids. CDR1 MNHNY and CDR2 SVGAGI come from the germline V gene (reference sequence). V lost 6 bases and J lost 1; bases outside the gene matches: 2.

The chain combines TRBV15 with TRBJ2-7; no clear D gene. CDR1 and CDR2 from the germline V gene are LNHNV and YYDKDF (reference sequence). The CDR3 is 13 amino acids. V lost 0 bases, J lost 2 bases, and 5 bases lay in between. Written as DNA, the CDR3 is TGTGCCACCAGCAGAGATTTGGCCTACGAGCAGTACTTC. This translates into CATSRDLAYEQYF.

The chain combines TRBV2 with TRBJ1-5; D gene ambiguous. Trimming took 6 bases from V and 6 from J, leaving 12 bases between them. The CDR3 spans 13 residues. Germline V gene sequence: CDR1 SNHLY, CDR2 FYNNEI. In DNA, the CDR3 is TGTGCCAGCAGCGCCTGGGGAGGTCAGCCCCAGCATTTT. This encodes CASSAWGGQPQHF.

The chain carries TRBV13 and TRBJ2-2, with 7 bases matching TRBD2. J lost 1 base, V lost 5 bases, and 4 bases had no gene match. The germline V gene has CDR1 PRHDT and CDR2 FYEKMQ (reference sequence). The CDR3 covers 15 residues. This CDR3 is CASSNRGGNTGELFF. For the CDR3, the DNA is TGTGCCAGCAGCAACCGCGGGGGGAACACCGGGGAGCTGTTTTTT.

The rearrangement uses TRBV3-1 and TRBJ2-5; no definite D call. The CDR3 is 14 residues long. In germline, CDR1 is LGHDT, CDR2 YNNKEL (reference sequence). V was pared by 4 bases and J by 5 bases, with 14 bases between. The CDR3 sequence is CASSPGRPKETQYF. CDR3 coding DNA: TGTGCCAGCAGCCCCGGTCGGCCTAAGGAGACCCAGTACTTC.

The V and J genes are TRBV2 and TRBJ1-1; 7 nucleotides agree with TRBD1. The J segment lost 1 base and the V segment lost 6 bases, leaving 8 bases of the junction unmatched. The germline V gene has CDR1 SNHLY and CDR2 FYNNEI. The CDR3 contains 15 residues. The DNA of the CDR3 is TGTGCCAGCAGGACCAGGACAGGTGGGAACACTGAAGCTTTCTTT. It specifies CASRTRTGGNTEAFF.

The chain recombines TRBV29-1 with TRBJ2-7; tentative D call: TRBD2 (5 bases). Trimming cost V 4 bases and J 3 bases, with 13 bases left between them. Germline V gene lookup returns CDR1 SQVTM and CDR2 ANQGSEA. The CDR3 covers 13 residues. The CDR3 DNA reads TGCAGCGTTGGAGGTCGGAGGAACTACGAGCAGTACTTC. This sequence encodes CSVGGRRNYEQYF.

The chain joins TRBV14 to TRBJ2-5; no definite D call. Germline CDR1 reads SGHDN; CDR2 reads FVKESK. Trimming took 1 base from V and 4 from J, leaving 1 base between them. The CDR3 has 11 residues. The CDR3 sequence is CASSQAETQYF. CDR3 in DNA: TGTGCCAGCAGCCAAGCAGAGACCCAGTACTTC.

The chain joins TRBV5-1 to TRBJ1-1; no clear D gene. This CDR3 has 14 residues. Looked up from germline, CDR1 is SGHRS and CDR2 is YFSETQ. V was trimmed by 3 bases and J by 6 bases, leaving 15 bases between them. The CDR3: CASSSSGRAPEAFF. Here the CDR3 DNA reads TGCGCCAGCAGCTCCTCCGGGAGGGCCCCTGAAGCTTTCTTT.

This rearrangement joins TRBV30 to TRBJ2-1; D possibly corresponds to TRBD1 (6 bases). Trimming took 4 bases from V and 9 from J, leaving 16 bases between them. The CDR3 covers 13 residues. CDR1 is GTSNPN, CDR2 SVGIG, per germline (reference sequence). Here the CDR3 DNA reads TGTGCCTGGAACCTACAGGGTAAGGGTGAGCAGTTCTTC. As protein: CAWNLQGKGEQFF.

This chain uses TRBV4-2 with TRBJ2-3; TRBD2 matches 7 bases. Germline CDR1 and CDR2: LGHNA and YNFKEQ. This CDR3 region has 17 residues. V was pared by 2 bases and J by 5 bases, with 13 bases of the junction left unmatched. CDR3 region: CASSQTRGSGKGDTQYF. The CDR3 DNA follows: TGTGCCAGCAGCCAAACTCGGGGGAGCGGGAAGGGAGATACGCAGTATTTT.

The rearrangement links TRBV28 to TRBJ2-3; 7 bases are a match to TRBD1. V lost 6 bases and J lost 8; bases outside the gene matches: 8. Germline lookup yields CDR1 MDHEN and CDR2 SYDVKM. The CDR3 length is 13 residues. In DNA, the CDR3 is TGTGCCAGCAGCTTACAGGGGTCGGGTACGCAGTATTTT. Translated: CASSLQGSGTQYF.

V and J are TRBV7-9 and TRBJ1-1; no clear D. CDR3 size: 13 residues. Trimming removed 7 bases from V and 0 bases from J, with 9 bases in between. Germline CDR1 and CDR2: SEHNR and FQNEAQ (reference sequence). The chain's CDR3 is CASTSALNTEAFF. For the CDR3, the DNA is TGTGCCAGCACCTCGGCTCTGAACACTGAAGCTTTCTTT.

The chain carries TRBV5-4 and TRBJ2-7; TRBD2 agrees at 10 bases. There are 16 residues in the CDR3. Germline CDR1 and CDR2: SGHNT and YYREEE (reference sequence). J was trimmed by 4 bases and V by 4 bases; bases with no gene match: 11. The chain's CDR3 is CASSAVTTSGSYEQYF. The CDR3 nucleotides are TGTGCCAGCAGCGCGGTGACGACTAGCGGGTCGTACGAGCAGTACTTC.

J is TRBJ1-2 and V is TRBV12-3 or TRBV12-4; D is unclear. V lost 2 bases and J 4 bases, leaving 14 bases between the germline ends. There are 15 residues in the CDR3. The CDR3 DNA sequence: TGTGCCAGCAGTTTACGTGAGGCCCCGGTCTATGGCTACACCTTC. Residues: CASSLREAPVYGYTF.

The chain joins TRBV28 to TRBJ2-7; D uncertain. This CDR3 comprises 11 residues. V was shortened by 10 bases and J by 0 bases, with 7 bases between the two germline ends. Germline V gene data show CDR1 as MDHEN and CDR2 as SYDVKM. This CDR3 reads CATTLSYEQYF. In DNA, the CDR3 is TGTGCCACTACCCTCTCCTACGAGCAGTACTTC.

The rearrangement joins TRBV3-1 to TRBJ2-2; D possibly corresponds to TRBD1 (5 bases). This CDR3 region has 14 residues. Trimming pared 4 bases from V and 3 bases from J, leaving 9 bases between. In germline, CDR1 is LGHDT, CDR2 YNNKEL (reference sequence). The CDR3 bases are TGTGCCAGCAGCCTCCTAGGGGACACCGGGGAGCTGTTTTTT. This encodes CASSLLGDTGELFF.

The chain is built from TRBV30 and TRBJ2-4; D possibly matches TRBD1 or TRBD2 (6 bases each). CDR3 size: 15 residues. The V gene lost 2 bases and the J gene lost 8 bases, with 19 bases spanning the gap. The germline V gene has CDR1 GTSNPN and CDR2 SVGIG (reference sequence). The CDR3 DNA follows: TGTGCCTGGAGTCCCTTTGGGGGGCTCGCGGACATTCAGTACTTC. Translation gives CAWSPFGGLADIQYF.

This chain joins TRBV27 and TRBJ2-3; perhaps TRBD1 as D (6 bases). Trimming cost V 6 bases and J 0 bases, with 16 bases left between them. The CDR3 extends over 16 amino acids. Germline V gene lookup returns CDR1 MNHEY and CDR2 SMNVEV (reference sequence). The CDR3 region is CASRTEGTSSTDTQYF. CDR3 sequence (DNA): TGTGCCAGCAGGACCGAGGGGACATCTAGCACAGATACGCAGTATTTT.

DNA for the CDR3: TGTGCCAGCAGTTACCCCATTGTCCGTAAAGAAAACGGGCTCCCAGCAGATACGCAGTATTTT. Translating gives CASSYPIVRKENGLPADTQYF. The V call is TRBV6-5, the J call TRBJ2-3; no reliable D call. The CDR3 length is 21 residues. Trimming cost V 2 bases and J 4 bases, with 31 bases left between them. CDR1 is MNHEY, CDR2 SVGAGI, per germline.

The rearrangement joins TRBV2 to TRBJ1-1, with 7 bases matching TRBD1. Germline V gene sequence: CDR1 SNHLY, CDR2 FYNNEI. The J segment lost 10 bases and the V segment lost 4 bases, leaving 3 bases of the junction unmatched. The CDR3 loop spans 11 amino acids. CDR3 nucleotide sequence: TGTGCCAGCAGTGGGGGGACAGTAGCTTTCTTT. Translating it yields CASSGGTVAFF.

This clonotype was counted a single time. The rearrangement links TRBV28 to TRBJ1-2; D is undetermined. The CDR3 extends over 11 amino acids. The ends were cut back, 5 bases at V and 5 bases at J, with 6 bases in the middle. Per germline, CDR1 MDHEN and CDR2 SYDVKM. The CDR3 loop is CASSREYGYTF. DNA of the CDR3: TGTGCCAGCAGTCGGGAGTATGGCTACACCTTC.